These T cell receptor beta chains were read from a single sample in a study of early T cells in non-severe SARS-CoV-2 infection. TCRdb itself ran the 5' RACE reads through MiXCR, one entry per CDR3 protein. Of 40,000 to 50,000 distinct CDR3 sequences in the sample, approximately 10% are singletons; the top ten hold about a fifth. Sequencing was carried out using whole blood. The receptors were gathered from an adult who was a healthcare worker with PCR-confirmed SARS-CoV-2 infection or an uninfected control (not recorded which). CDR3s include the opening cysteine and the closing phenylalanine or tryptophan. Only some rows state a clone size, as once, few, many or a class for expanded clones.

clone_size,v_call,j_call,cdr3_length,cdr3_aa
many,TRBV20-1,TRBJ2-3,13,CSASGTSTDTQYF
few,TRBV27,TRBJ2-3,14,CASRYQLWGDTQYF
few,TRBV7-2,TRBJ2-3,14,CASSLLRRGDTQYF
few,TRBV5-4,TRBJ2-1,18,CASTPVFRTSGSYNEQFF
many,TRBV7-6,TRBJ2-7,14,CASSPTPSSYEQYF
NA,TRBV3-1,TRBJ1-2,15,CASSPQTVSLYGYTF
NA,TRBV14,TRBJ2-7,15,CASSQVSGYSYEQYF
NA,TRBV6-2/TRBV6-3,TRBJ2-6,12,CASEAGANVLTF
many,TRBV27,TRBJ2-3,16,CASSLSWVSITDTQYF
many,TRBV12-3/TRBV12-4,TRBJ2-1,15,CASSLRASGKNEQFF
NA,TRBV6-5,TRBJ2-7,14,CASRRGGPPYEQYF
many,TRBV12-3/TRBV12-4,TRBJ2-7,13,CASRKGGSYEQYF
many,TRBV20-1,TRBJ2-1,14,CSAAGPTSYNEQFF
NA,TRBV5-1,TRBJ2-2,15,CASGLGRSNTGELFF
few,TRBV7-9,TRBJ2-5,14,CASSRGTVQETQYF
many,TRBV13,TRBJ2-1,17,CASSPTLAGEGYNEQFF
few,TRBV7-3,TRBJ2-7,14,CASREGQGSYEQYF
many,TRBV12-3/TRBV12-4,TRBJ1-6,14,CASTQDGRGSPLHF
NA,TRBV18,TRBJ2-7,15,CASSPQKGSSYEQYF
many,TRBV7-9,TRBJ1-2,16,CASSLASALESYGYTF
many,TRBV7-2,TRBJ1-2,15,CASSLDVRVFYGYTF
few,TRBV7-6,TRBJ1-3,16,CASSLGPTGPGNTIYF
NA,TRBV27,TRBJ1-6,17,CASSPSTGRLINSPLHF
NA,TRBV5-1,TRBJ1-1,14,CASSWGVMNTEAFF